The rows below give T cell receptor beta chains drawn from one sample of a study of siplizumab effects on memory and regulatory T cells. The repertoire was sequenced with immunoSEQ multiplex PCR; TCRdb's copy has only in-frame clones and lacks some. The table has some 96,000 clones, around 93% seen once. Sequencing used non-Treg CD4+ T cells sorted from blood. These receptors were taken from a human donor in good health. Both conserved end residues are part of each CDR3. A D gene is named only where the DNA matches it firmly. Size values are once, few and many counts, or a class for expanded clones, and some rows have none.

len	d_gene	v_gene	abundance	j_gene	CDR3nt	CDR3aa
14	TRBD2	TRBV10-2	-	TRBJ2-7	TGCGCCATCGCATCAGCGGGAGGGGCCTACGAGCAGTACTTC	CAIASAGGAYEQYF
15	TRBD2	TRBV9	-	TRBJ2-5	TGTGCCAGCAGCGTAGCTGTGGGGAGGGCAGAGACCCAGTACTTC	CASSVAVGRAETQYF
15	-	TRBV30	-	TRBJ2-5	TGTGCCTGGAGTTCCACCGCCATGGGGCGGGAGACCCAGTACTTC	CAWSSTAMGRETQYF
16	-	TRBV5-4	-	TRBJ2-1	TGTGCCAGCAGCCCCTTGGGATCAAGCTCCTACAATGAGCAGTTCTTC	CASSPLGSSSYNEQFF
14	-	TRBV19	-	TRBJ2-1	TGTGCCAGCTCCTCTGCTGCGAGGGGTTCTGAGCAGTTCTTC	CASSSAARGSEQFF
15	-	TRBV18	-	TRBJ1-2	TGTGCCAGCTCACCAGGCGGCGGGGGCAACTATGGCTACACCTTC	CASSPGGGGNYGYTF
13	-	TRBV11-3	-	TRBJ2-7	TGTGCCAGCAGCTTCGCGAGCTCCTACGAGCAGTACTTC	CASSFASSYEQYF
14	-	TRBV2	-	TRBJ2-7	TGTGCCAGCAGCGCTACCCCCGTCTCCTACGAGCAGTACTTC	CASSATPVSYEQYF
15	TRBD2	TRBV5-8	-	TRBJ2-1	TGTGCCAGCAGCTTGCGACTAGCGGGTACAGGGGAGCAGTTCTTC	CASSLRLAGTGEQFF
12	-	TRBV30	-	TRBJ1-1	TGTGCCTGGGGACAGATGAACACTGAAGCTTTCTTT	CAWGQMNTEAFF
13	-	TRBV19	-	TRBJ2-2	TGTGCCAGTAAGGGTAGTTGGGTCGGGGAGCTGTTTTTT	CASKGSWVGELFF
13	-	TRBV19	-	TRBJ1-3	TGTGCCAGTAGTGACACCTCTGGAAACACCATATATTTT	CASSDTSGNTIYF
15	-	TRBV7-9	-	TRBJ2-3	TGTGCCAGCAGATTACAGGAAGTAGGCACAGATACGCAGTATTTT	CASRLQEVGTDTQYF
14	TRBD2	TRBV7-9	-	TRBJ2-1	TGTGCCAGCAGCCTGGGACTAGCGGACAATGAGCAGTTCTTC	CASSLGLADNEQFF
16	TRBD1	TRBV28	-	TRBJ1-1	TGTGCCAGCAGTTCGCTGGGACAGCCCATGAACACTGAAGCTTTCTTT	CASSSLGQPMNTEAFF
14	-	TRBV2	few	TRBJ1-5	TGTGCCAGCAGAGCGAGAGGTCCCAATCAGCCCCAGCATTTT	CASRARGPNQPQHF
12	-	TRBV7-9	-	TRBJ2-3	TGTGCCAGCAGCTTAGAAGCGGGACAGCAGTATTTT	CASSLEAGQQYF
14	TRBD1	TRBV11-3	-	TRBJ2-3	TGTGCCAGCAGCCTCCGACAGGGGGGAAATACGCAGTATTTT	CASSLRQGGNTQYF
13	-	TRBV15	-	TRBJ1-4	TGTGCCACCAGCCCCCGACAGAGCTCGGAACTGTTTTTT	CATSPRQSSELFF
15	-	TRBV11-3	-	TRBJ2-2	TGTGCCAGCAGCTTAGGCGGGCCGAACACCGGGGAGCTGTTTTTT	CASSLGGPNTGELFF
15	-	TRBV15	once	TRBJ1-1	TGTGCCACCAGCACCGTACAGATAGGGGCCACTGAAGCTTTCTTT	CATSTVQIGATEAFF
17	TRBD2	TRBV28	-	TRBJ2-3	TGTGCCAGCAGTTCCCTCGGGACTAGCGCTAGCACAGATACGCAGTATTTT	CASSSLGTSASTDTQYF
16	TRBD1	TRBV9	-	TRBJ2-5	TGTGCCAGCAGCGGAACAGGGGGCCCCCTCCAAGAGACCCAGTACTTC	CASSGTGGPLQETQYF
14	TRBD2	TRBV7-9	-	TRBJ2-1	TGTGCCAGCCATCCTAGCGGGAAGTACAATGAGCAGTTCTTC	CASHPSGKYNEQFF
19	-	TRBV21-1	-	TRBJ2-7	TGTGCCAGCAGACCTAATTCCCCGACCCCGGGACAGGGGGATGACGAGCAGTACTTC	CASRPNSPTPGQGDDEQYF
12	TRBD1	TRBV6-5	-	TRBJ2-7	TGTGCCACCCGGACAGGGCCCTACGAGCAGTACTTC	CATRTGPYEQYF
16	-	TRBV27	-	TRBJ2-1	TGTGCCAGCAGCCAACCAGCCGGGACACCTTACAATGAGCAGTTCTTC	CASSQPAGTPYNEQFF
15	TRBD2	TRBV5-1	once	TRBJ2-1	TGCGCCAGCAGCTTAGAAGCTAGCGGGATTGATGAGCAGTTCTTC	CASSLEASGIDEQFF
17	TRBD2	TRBV18	-	TRBJ2-1	TGTGCCAGCTCTCCGGGACTAGCGGGAGTCTCCTACAATGAGCAGTTCTTC	CASSPGLAGVSYNEQFF
15	-	TRBV13	-	TRBJ1-6	TGTGCCAGCAGCTTCGGGACCCCCAGAGGGGCACCCCTCCACTTT	CASSFGTPRGAPLHF
12	TRBD1	TRBV28	-	TRBJ2-5	TGTGCCAGCAACGAATCGGACAGGCCAACACACTTC	CASNESDRPTHF
15	TRBD1	TRBV19	-	TRBJ1-1	TGTGCCAGTAGTGCCCCGGGACAGGACTCCCCGACGGCTTTCTTT	CASSAPGQDSPTAFF
14	TRBD1	TRBV18	-	TRBJ2-7	TGTGCCAGCTCACCCGGGACAGGGGGCTACGAGCAGTACTTC	CASSPGTGGYEQYF
16	-	TRBV14	-	TRBJ2-5	TGTGCCAGCAGCCAGGGAGTACTAGCTACTCAAGAGACCCAGTACTTC	CASSQGVLATQETQYF
13	-	TRBV9	-	TRBJ1-3	TGTGCCAGCAGCGGGACCCCGCCTAATGCCATATATTTT	CASSGTPPNAIYF
19	-	TRBV7-9	-	TRBJ2-1	TGTGCCAGCAGCCACACCAGGCAGTCTGGTGGAAGCTCCTACAATGAGCAGTTCTTC	CASSHTRQSGGSSYNEQFF
16	TRBD2	TRBV6-5	-	TRBJ2-3	TGTGCCAGCAGTTACTCGGGACTAGTTGGGTCAGATACGCAGTATTTT	CASSYSGLVGSDTQYF
16	-	TRBV7-2	-	TRBJ1-1	TGTGCCAGCAGCGGACCCGGACAGTTCCTGAACACTGAAGCTTTCTTT	CASSGPGQFLNTEAFF
17	TRBD1	TRBV2	-	TRBJ2-2	TGTGCCAGCAGTGAAGGGCAGGGGGCTGTAAGGACCGGGGAGCTGTTTTTT	CASSEGQGAVRTGELFF
13	TRBD1	TRBV18	-	TRBJ2-7	TGTGCCAGCTCACCTTCGACAGGGGGCGAGCAGTACTTC	CASSPSTGGEQYF
15	-	TRBV5-8	-	TRBJ1-3	TGTGCCAGCAGCTTTCGATTGCAGTCTGGAAACACCATATATTTT	CASSFRLQSGNTIYF
15	-	TRBV5-1	-	TRBJ1-1	TGCGCCAGCAGCCCACAACGGGGTCGGTCGACTGAAGCTTTCTTT	CASSPQRGRSTEAFF
13	-	TRBV10-3	-	TRBJ1-1	TGTGCCACCCGGGTAGCAGTGAACACTGAAGCTTTCTTT	CATRVAVNTEAFF
17	-	TRBV4-1	-	TRBJ1-1	TGCGCCAGCAGCCTCCACTTATGGGGGGGCGCATACACTGAAGCTTTCTTT	CASSLHLWGGAYTEAFF